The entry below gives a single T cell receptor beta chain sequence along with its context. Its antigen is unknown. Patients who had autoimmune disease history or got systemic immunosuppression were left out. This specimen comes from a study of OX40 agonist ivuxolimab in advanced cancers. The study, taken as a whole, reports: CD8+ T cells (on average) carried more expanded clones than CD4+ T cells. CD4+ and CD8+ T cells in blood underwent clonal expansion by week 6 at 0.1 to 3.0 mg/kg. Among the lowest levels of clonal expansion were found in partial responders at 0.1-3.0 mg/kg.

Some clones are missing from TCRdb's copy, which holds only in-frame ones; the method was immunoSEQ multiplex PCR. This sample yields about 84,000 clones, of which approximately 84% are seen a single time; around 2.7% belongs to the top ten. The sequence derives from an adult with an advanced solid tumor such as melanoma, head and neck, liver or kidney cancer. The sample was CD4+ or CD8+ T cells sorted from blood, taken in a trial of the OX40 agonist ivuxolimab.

The CDR3 DNA is TGTGCCAGCAGCTCGGAGGATCTGACCCAGTACTTC. Protein: CASSSEDLTQYF. The genes are TRBV7-9 and TRBJ2-5; weak D call: TRBD2 (5 bases). The V and J ends lost 4 bases and 7 bases respectively, with 10 bases between them. CDR1 and CDR2 (germline): SEHNR, FQNEAQ (reference sequence). The CDR3 is made up of 12 amino acids. Full variable domain (remainder filled in from reference TRBV7-9 and TRBJ2-5): DTGVSQNPRHKITKRGQNVTFRCDPISEHNRLYWYRQTLGQGPEFLTYFQNEAQLEKSRLLSDRFSAERPKGSFSTLEIQRTEQGDSAMYLCASSSEDLTQYFGPGTRLLVL.